One and the same sample provided the 11 T cell receptor beta chains below, sequenced in a study of vaccination and CD4 T cells after COVID-19. Oncomine TCR Beta short-read sequencing was applied to DNA from cultured CD4+ T cells. TCRdb independently ran MiXCR on the PCR reads; one entry per CDR3 protein. The sample contains 15,000 to 20,000 distinct CDR3 sequences, around 78% of which appear only once. The antigens of these receptors remain unknown. As for treatment: approximately nine-day PBMC culture with coronavirus spike peptide pools or control peptides (ViraFEST assay). The specimen was CD4+ T cells from blood, cultured in vitro, collected after SARS-CoV-2 vaccination. These receptors came from a human donor who received a COVID-19 vaccine.

The rearrangement joins TRBV19 to TRBJ1-2; 8 bases fit TRBD1. Germline CDR1 and CDR2: LNHDA and SQIVND (reference sequence). J gave up 2 bases and V 7 bases, and 12 bases lay outside the gene matches. The CDR3 totals 16 residues. CDR3 nucleotides: TGTGCCAGTACCCCCACACGGGACAGGCTAAACTATGGCTACACCTTC. Translation: CASTPTRDRLNYGYTF.

The rearrangement uses TRBV6-1 and TRBJ2-1, with 7 bases matching TRBD1. With 2 bases clipped from V and 8 bases from J, the junction kept 12 bases outside the gene matches. Per the germline V gene, CDR1 is MNHNS and CDR2 is SASEGT. CDR3 size: 16 residues. This chain's CDR3 is CASSEPPGQYNDEQFF. CDR3 coding DNA: TGTGCCAGCAGTGAACCCCCGGGACAGTACAACGATGAGCAGTTCTTC.

The chain combines TRBV24-1 with TRBJ1-5; 9 nucleotides match TRBD1. The CDR3 contains 16 residues. Germline values: CDR1 KGHDR, CDR2 SFDVKD. With 4 bases clipped from V and 4 bases from J, the junction kept 7 bases outside the gene matches. Here the CDR3 DNA reads TGTGCCACCAGTGAATCGGGACAGGGTCCTAATCAGCCCCAGCATTTT. It yields the protein CATSESGQGPNQPQHF.

V is TRBV20-1 and J is TRBJ1-4; D remains ambiguous. The CDR3 has 12 amino acids. CDR1 and CDR2 (germline): DFQATT, SNEGSKA (reference sequence). Trimming left V 0 bases short and J 13 bases short, with 12 bases between. CDR3 coding DNA: TGCAGTGCTAGAGATGGGTGGGGAGCACTGTTTTTT. Protein sequence: CSARDGWGALFF.

The chain is built from TRBV6-5 and TRBJ1-4; D not certain. Germline lookup yields CDR1 MNHEY and CDR2 SVGAGI. This CDR3 has 13 residues. V was clipped by 4 bases and J by 6 bases, with 9 bases between them. This CDR3 is CASSSIEDEKLFF. CDR3 nucleotides: TGTGCCAGCAGTTCCATAGAGGATGAAAAACTGTTTTTT.

V usage is TRBV6-1 and J usage is TRBJ1-1; tentative D call: TRBD1 (6 bases). CDR1 and CDR2 (germline): MNHNS, SASEGT. CDR3 length: 15 amino acids. V lost 5 bases to trimming and J lost 0 bases, with 13 bases between them. This CDR3 is CASSPDRTVNTEAFF. DNA of the CDR3: TGTGCCAGCAGTCCAGACCGGACAGTGAACACTGAAGCTTTCTTT.

The gene calls are TRBV15 and TRBJ1-1; D not resolved. V lost 2 bases and J 6 bases, leaving 13 bases between the germline ends. The germline CDR1 and CDR2 sequences are LNHNV and YYDKDF (reference sequence). CDR3 length equals 14 residues. CDR3 DNA: TGTGCCACCAGCAGACTCCCCGGCGGAGCTGAAGCTTTCTTT. This gives the protein CATSRLPGGAEAFF.

The chain combines TRBV24-1 with TRBJ1-2, with TRBD1 as a possible D gene (5 bases). The CDR3 extends over 13 amino acids. Trimming stripped 3 bases from V and 3 bases from J, with 7 bases between. Germline V gene lookup returns CDR1 KGHDR and CDR2 SFDVKD. CDR3 region: CATSDPGHYGYTF. The DNA of the CDR3 is TGTGCCACCAGTGATCCAGGGCACTATGGCTACACCTTC.

The chain combines TRBV2 with TRBJ1-2, with 9 bases matching TRBD1. V lost 3 bases, J lost 4 bases, and 0 bases stayed unmatched. This CDR3 has 13 amino acids. CDR1 is SNHLY and CDR2 is FYNNEI in the germline V gene. CDR3 bases: TGTGCCAGCAGTGAGGACAGGGGCTATGGCTACACCTTC. It codes for CASSEDRGYGYTF.

The chain recombines TRBV6-1 with TRBJ1-6; 7 bases are a match to TRBD1. After removal of 2 bases from V and 10 bases from J, the junction contained 5 bases not matched to a gene. The CDR3 runs to 14 residues. From germline, CDR1 is MNHNS and CDR2 SASEGT. CDR3 DNA sequence: TGTGCCAGCAGTGAAAGACAGGGACGGTCACCCCTCCACTTT. Amino acids: CASSERQGRSPLHF.

The rearrangement links TRBV7-6 to TRBJ2-5; the match to TRBD2 covers 9 bases. With 4 bases clipped from V and 2 bases from J, the junction kept 11 bases outside the gene matches. CDR1 and CDR2 (germline): SGHVS, FNYEAQ. CDR3 length: 17 amino acids. The CDR3: CASSSGAGGSRQETQYF. The CDR3 coding sequence is TGTGCCAGCAGCTCCGGAGCGGGGGGAAGTCGACAAGAGACCCAGTACTTC.